This TCR beta chain derives from a study of PD-L1 blockade in urothelial cancer. Study background: Male patients with bladder-origin urothelial cancer numbered about nine tenths of the roughly 29. The researchers analyzed blood 3 weeks (second dose) and 6 weeks after treatment start.

The germline V gene encodes CDR1 SGHTS and CDR2 YDEGEE. CDR3 length equals 15 residues. Trimming cost V 4 bases and J 0 bases; bases outside gene matches: 5. Method: immunoSEQ multiplex PCR; TCRdb's copy keeps in-frame clones and lacks some. Here the sample spans approximately 90,000 clones, approximately 81% being singletons. Described time point: pretreatment peripheral blood. Sequenced here: PBMCs, sampled around atezolizumab (anti-PD-L1) treatment. This receptor was obtained from a man aged 55 to 70 with urothelial cancer. This chain joins TRBV5-8 and TRBJ1-1; 8 bases are a match to TRBD1. The CDR3 DNA is TGTGCCAGCAGCCACAGGGGGTACATGAACACTGAAGCTTTCTTT. Protein: CASSHRGYMNTEAFF.